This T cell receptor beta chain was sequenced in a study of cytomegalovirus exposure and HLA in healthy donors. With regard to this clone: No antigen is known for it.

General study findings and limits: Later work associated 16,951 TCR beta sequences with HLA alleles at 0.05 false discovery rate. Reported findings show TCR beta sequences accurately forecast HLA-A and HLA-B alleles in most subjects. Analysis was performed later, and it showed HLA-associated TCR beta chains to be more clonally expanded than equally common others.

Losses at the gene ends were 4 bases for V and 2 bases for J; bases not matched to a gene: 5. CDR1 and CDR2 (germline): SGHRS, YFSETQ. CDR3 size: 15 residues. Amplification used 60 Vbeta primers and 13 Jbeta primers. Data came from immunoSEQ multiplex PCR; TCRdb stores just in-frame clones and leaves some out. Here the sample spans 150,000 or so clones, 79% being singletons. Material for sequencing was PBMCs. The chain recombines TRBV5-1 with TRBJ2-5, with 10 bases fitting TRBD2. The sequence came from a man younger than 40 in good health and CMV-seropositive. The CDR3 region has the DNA TGCGCCAGCAGCGTAGCGGGAGGAGGGCAAGAGACCCAGTACTTC. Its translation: CASSVAGGGQETQYF. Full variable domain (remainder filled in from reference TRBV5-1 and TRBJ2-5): KAGVTQTPRYLIKTRGQQVTLSCSPISGHRSVSWYQQTPGQGLQFLFEYFSETQRNKGNFPGRFSGRQFSNSRSEMNVSTLELGDSALYLCASSVAGGGQETQYFGPGTRLLVL.